This TCR beta chain was recorded in a study of blood T cell repertoires in COVID-19. About the research overall: The United States, Italy and Spain provided the acute and convalescent COVID-19 samples.

As handled by the study authors: How many nucleated cells were present was estimated from reference gene primer amplification. TCRdb's copy holds only in-frame clones and misses some; the assay was immunoSEQ multiplex PCR. The V and J calls and clone size come from that table; D and trimming were worked out from the DNA. This sample carries 140,000 to 150,000 clones, 80% to 90% of them seen once, and the ten largest clones take 1.7%. Trimming took off 2 bases at V and 7 bases at J, with 15 bases between the two ends. This CDR3 is built from 15 residues. The germline gives CDR1 SGHTA, CDR2 FQGTGA. This sequence was found in a woman in her forties or fifties with acute or convalescent COVID-19. The sample was peripheral blood. The gene calls are TRBV7-3 and TRBJ2-1; D possibly corresponds to TRBD1 (5 bases). The CDR3, as DNA: TGTGCCAGCAGCTTACTCGCTACAGGATCTAATGAGCAGTTCTTC. Encoded protein: CASSLLATGSNEQFF. The variable domain in full, completed from reference TRBV7-3 and TRBJ2-1, reads GAGVSQTPSNKVTEKGKYVELRCDPISGHTALYWYRQSLGQGPEFLIYFQGTGAADDSGLPNDRFFAVRPEGSVSTLKIQRTERGDSAVYLCASSLLATGSNEQFFGPGTRLTVL.